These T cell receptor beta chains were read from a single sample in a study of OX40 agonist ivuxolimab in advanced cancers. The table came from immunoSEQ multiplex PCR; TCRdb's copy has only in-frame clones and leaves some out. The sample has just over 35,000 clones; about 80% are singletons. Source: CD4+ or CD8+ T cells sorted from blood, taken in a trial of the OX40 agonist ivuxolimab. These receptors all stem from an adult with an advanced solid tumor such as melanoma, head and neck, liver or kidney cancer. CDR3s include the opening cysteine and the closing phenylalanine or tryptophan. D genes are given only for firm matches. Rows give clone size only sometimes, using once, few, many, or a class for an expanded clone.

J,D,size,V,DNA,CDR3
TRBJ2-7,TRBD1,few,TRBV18,TGTGCCAGCTCACCGGGCGGGACAGGGGACGAGCAGTACTTC,CASSPGGTGDEQYF
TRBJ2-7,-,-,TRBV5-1,TGCGCCAGCAGCAGGGACGCAACCTACGAGCAGTACTTC,CASSRDATYEQYF
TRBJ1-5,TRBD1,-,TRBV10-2,TGCGCCAGCAGGCCAGGGGGAAGGTCGGGCAATCAGCCCCAGCATTTT,CASRPGGRSGNQPQHF
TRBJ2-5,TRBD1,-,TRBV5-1,TGCGCCAGCAGCTTGGTGCAGGGGGCAAATTCGGTTAAAGAGACCCAGTACTTC,CASSLVQGANSVKETQYF
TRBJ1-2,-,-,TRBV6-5,TGTGCCAGCAGTTTTGGATCGGGTGGCTACACCTTC,CASSFGSGGYTF
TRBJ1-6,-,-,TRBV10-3,TGTGCCTCAACTCCGGAACAGGGACGCTATAATTCACCCCTCCACTTT,CASTPEQGRYNSPLHF
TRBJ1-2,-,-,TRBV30,TGTGCCTGGAGTAATCAGGGGTCAAACTATGGCTACACCTTC,CAWSNQGSNYGYTF
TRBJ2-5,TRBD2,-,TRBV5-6,TGTGCCAGCAGCTTTGGGCCTAGCGGGGGTGGGGAGACCCAGTACTTC,CASSFGPSGGGETQYF
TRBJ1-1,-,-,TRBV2,TGTGCCAGCGGCGGAGGGGGGGCGTTCTTT,CASGGGGAFF
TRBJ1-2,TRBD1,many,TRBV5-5,TGTGCCAGCAGCACCCGGGACAGGGGCTATAACTATGGCTACACCTTC,CASSTRDRGYNYGYTF
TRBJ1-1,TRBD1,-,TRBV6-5,TGTGCCAGCATGCGGACAGGGGGGTATGAAGCTTTCTTT,CASMRTGGYEAFF
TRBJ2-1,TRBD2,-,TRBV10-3,TGTGCCATCGCTAGCGGGGGGGCCTACAATGAGCAGTTCTTC,CAIASGGAYNEQFF
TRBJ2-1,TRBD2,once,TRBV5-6,TGTGCCAGCAGCTTGGGGAATAGCGGGGGGACTTACAATGAGCAGTTCTTC,CASSLGNSGGTYNEQFF
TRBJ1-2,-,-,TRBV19,TGTGCCAGTAGTATTATCTTTGGGATCGGACGAGACTATGGCTACACCTTC,CASSIIFGIGRDYGYTF
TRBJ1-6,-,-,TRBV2,TGTGCCAGCAGTTTGGGACACGAGGATAATTCACCCCTCCACTTT,CASSLGHEDNSPLHF
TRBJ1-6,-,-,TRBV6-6,TGTGCCAGCAGTTACGGGCAGGTTAATTCACCCCTCCACTTT,CASSYGQVNSPLHF
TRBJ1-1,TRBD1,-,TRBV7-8,TGTGCCAGCAGCTCAATCCAGGGGGAGGTTGAAGCTTTCTTT,CASSSIQGEVEAFF